The 18 T cell receptor beta chains below come from one sample, sequenced in a study of early T cells in non-severe SARS-CoV-2 infection. TCRdb re-derived calls from the 5' RACE reads in MiXCR, one entry per CDR3 protein. The sample yields under 45,000 distinct CDR3 sequences, 11% seen once. The specimen sequenced was whole blood. These receptors were collected from an adult who was a healthcare worker with PCR-confirmed SARS-CoV-2 infection or an uninfected control (not recorded which).

This clonotype was detected a few times. The V call is TRBV12-3 or TRBV12-4, the J call TRBJ2-5, with a weak D call TRBD2 (5 bases). The CDR3 is 11 amino acids. V lost 6 bases to trimming and J lost 9 bases, with 11 bases between them. The CDR3 nucleotides read TGTGCCAGCAGACTTGTGGAGGCCCAGTACTTC. It encodes CASRLVEAQYF.

This clonotype showed up just a few times. The gene calls are TRBV4-3 and TRBJ2-3; 10 bases are a match to TRBD2. Trimming took 0 bases from V and 4 from J; bases not matched to a gene: 1. CDR1 and CDR2 from the germline V gene are LGHNA and YSLEER. CDR3 length equals 15 residues. In DNA form, the CDR3 reads TGCGCCAGCAGCCAAGACAGCGGGGGGGCAGATACGCAGTATTTT. Its protein is CASSQDSGGADTQYF.

The chain is built from TRBV7-2 and TRBJ1-2; no reliable D call. CDR3 length equals 15 residues. V was cut by 3 bases and J by 1 base, with 12 bases left in between. Germline loops: CDR1 SGHTA, CDR2 FQGNSA. The CDR3 DNA reads as TGTGCCAGCAGCTTCAGCACTGGGCATAACTATGGCTACACCTTC. Protein: CASSFSTGHNYGYTF.

This clonotype ranks as medium-sized (0.01 to 0.1%). J is TRBJ2-7 and V is TRBV12-5, with D unclear. This CDR3 has 12 residues. The V gene lost 7 bases and the J gene lost 3 bases, with 10 bases spanning the gap. CDR1 LGHNT and CDR2 FRNRAP come from the germline V gene. The CDR3 sequence is CASARSNYEQYF. CDR3 nucleotide sequence: TGTGCTAGTGCCCGCTCAAACTACGAGCAGTACTTC. The whole variable domain, remainder taken from reference TRBV12-5 and TRBJ2-7, is DARVTQTPRHKVTEMGQEVTMRCQPILGHNTVFWYRQTMMQGLELLAYFRNRAPLDDSGMPKDRFSAEMPDATLATLKIQPSEPRDSAVYFCASARSNYEQYFGPGTRLTVT.

This clonotype was seen many times. The V gene is TRBV6-2 or TRBV6-3, the J gene TRBJ2-1; TRBD2 might be the D (6 bases). Germline V gene sequence: CDR1 MNHEY, CDR2 SVGEGT. V was shortened by 5 bases and J by 2 bases, with 7 bases between the two germline ends. The CDR3 extends over 13 amino acids. In DNA, the CDR3 is TGTGCCAGCAGTCGACTAGCCTACAATGAGCAGTTCTTC. Translated: CASSRLAYNEQFF.

The chain combines TRBV10-2 with TRBJ2-7, with 9 positions matching TRBD1. The J segment lost 4 bases and the V segment lost 7 bases, leaving 11 bases of the junction unmatched. The CDR3 runs to 15 residues. Germline loops: CDR1 WSHSY, CDR2 SAAADI. The DNA of the CDR3 is TGCGCCAGCACTATAGCCGGGACAGGGCTGTACGAGCAGTACTTC. The encoded protein is CASTIAGTGLYEQYF.

This clonotype was counted only a few times. The chain recombines TRBV30 with TRBJ2-1, with 9 bases lining up with TRBD1. The CDR3 contains 12 residues. The germline V gene encodes CDR1 GTSNPN and CDR2 SVGIG (reference sequence). J gave up 11 bases and V 0 bases, and 2 bases lay outside the gene matches. The CDR3 reads CAWSVGQGKQFF. The CDR3 bases are TGTGCCTGGAGTGTGGGACAGGGAAAGCAGTTCTTC.

In this sample, this clonotype is medium-sized. The chain couples TRBV9 to TRBJ2-1, with 13 bases aligning to TRBD2. Trimming cost V 0 bases and J 8 bases; bases outside gene matches: 8. The CDR3 consists of 17 residues. Germline lookup yields CDR1 SGDLS and CDR2 YYNGEE. CDR3 nucleotide sequence: TGTGCCAGCAGCGTAGGTCGACTAGCGGGGGGAGTGTATGAGCAGTTCTTC. Protein sequence: CASSVGRLAGGVYEQFF.

V usage is TRBV20-1 and J usage is TRBJ1-1, with 9 bases identical to TRBD1. The CDR3 sequence is 16 residues long. CDR1 is DFQATT and CDR2 is SNEGSKA in the germline V gene (reference sequence). The junction had 7 bases not matched to a gene; V was cut back by 1 base and J by 1 base. The CDR3 nucleotides read TGCAGTGCTAGAGGGGTTACAGGGGGCGGGAACACTGAAGCTTTCTTT. Amino acids: CSARGVTGGGNTEAFF.

This clonotype has just a few counts. The chain carries TRBV5-5 and TRBJ1-1; weak D call: TRBD1 (6 bases). This CDR3 is 14 amino acids long. V was shortened by 4 bases and J by 4 bases, with 14 bases between the two germline ends. Germline loops: CDR1 SGHKS, CDR2 YYEKEE (reference sequence). CDR3 residues: CASSTRGLGTEAFF. The CDR3 DNA follows: TGTGCCAGCAGCACCAGGGGTTTAGGCACTGAAGCTTTCTTT. The whole variable domain, remainder taken from reference TRBV5-5 and TRBJ1-1, is DAGVTQSPTHLIKTRGQQVTLRCSPISGHKSVSWYQQVLGQGPQFIFQYYEKEERGRGNFPDRFSARQFPNYSSELNVNALLLGDSALYLCASSTRGLGTEAFFGQGTRLTVV.

This clonotype was detected many times. This chain uses TRBV4-1 with TRBJ2-7, with 8 bases identical to TRBD1. The CDR3 spans 14 residues. V trimming: 4 bases; J trimming: 4 bases; junction bases outside the gene matches: 6. CDR1 and CDR2 (germline): MGHRA, YSYEKL. CDR3 sequence reads: CASSLWGQDYEQYF. CDR3 nucleotides: TGCGCCAGCAGCCTTTGGGGACAGGATTACGAGCAGTACTTC.

This clonotype was seen a handful of times. The CDR3 DNA is TGTGCCAGCAGCTTAGAAAGGAGCCGCCCCCAGCATTTT. This gives the protein CASSLERSRPQHF. The chain links TRBV7-8 to TRBJ1-5, with no clear D. Germline values: CDR1 SGHVS, CDR2 FQNEAQ. V was clipped by 1 base and J by 10 bases, with 11 bases between them. The CDR3 contains 13 residues.

The table lists this clonotype with many counts. This sequence joins TRBV3-1 and TRBJ2-7; TRBD1 is a possible D gene (6 bases). Germline CDR1 LGHDT, CDR2 YNNKEL (reference sequence). Deletions cut 4 bases from V and 4 bases from J, with 11 bases between. This CDR3 has 13 amino acids. Here the CDR3 DNA reads TGTGCCAGCAGCCTGACAGGAATGTACGAGCAGTACTTC. Amino acids: CASSLTGMYEQYF.

The chain carries TRBV5-1 and TRBJ2-2, with D tentatively TRBD2 (5 bases). CDR1 and CDR2 from the germline V gene are SGHRS and YFSETQ. Trimming stripped 4 bases from V and 6 bases from J, with 19 bases between. This CDR3 has 16 amino acids. The CDR3 bases are TGCGCCAGCAGCCCGCAAGGTCGGGATGACGCCGGGGAGCTGTTTTTT. It encodes CASSPQGRDDAGELFF.

This clonotype was recorded many times. V gene TRBV20-1 combines with J gene TRBJ2-3; TRBD1 agrees at 9 bases. V trimming: 1 base; J trimming: 5 bases; junction bases outside the gene matches: 7. The V gene's germline CDR1 is DFQATT and CDR2 SNEGSKA (reference sequence). CDR3 size: 15 residues. DNA of the CDR3: TGCAGTGCTAGAGGGCGGGACAGGGTAAGAGATACGCAGTATTTT. Translated: CSARGRDRVRDTQYF.

The chain combines TRBV3-1 with TRBJ1-3, with 7 bases fitting TRBD1. J lost 0 bases, V lost 5 bases, and 4 bases had no gene match. CDR1 is LGHDT and CDR2 is YNNKEL in the germline V gene (reference sequence). There are 15 residues in the CDR3. The CDR3 region is CASSLGQLSGNTIYF. In DNA, the CDR3 is TGTGCCAGCAGCTTGGGACAGCTCTCTGGAAACACCATATATTTT.

This clonotype has just a few counts. CDR3 nucleotides: TGCAGTGCTGTAACGGACAGGGGGACCTTTAACACTGAAGCTTTCTTT. It yields the protein CSAVTDRGTFNTEAFF. This chain links TRBV20-1 with TRBJ1-1; 10 nucleotides line up with TRBD1. With 5 bases clipped from V and 2 bases from J, the junction kept 11 bases outside the gene matches. The germline gives CDR1 DFQATT, CDR2 SNEGSKA (reference sequence). The CDR3 covers 16 residues.

This clonotype was picked up a small number of times. This chain joins TRBV7-6 and TRBJ2-5; D is undetermined. This CDR3 comprises 15 residues. Trimming took off 4 bases at V and 8 bases at J, with 20 bases between the two ends. Germline V gene data show CDR1 as SGHVS and CDR2 as FNYEAQ. The CDR3 DNA reads TGTGCCAGCAGCTCGTCAGGCAGGTGGGATGGTACCCAGTACTTC. The encoded protein is CASSSSGRWDGTQYF.